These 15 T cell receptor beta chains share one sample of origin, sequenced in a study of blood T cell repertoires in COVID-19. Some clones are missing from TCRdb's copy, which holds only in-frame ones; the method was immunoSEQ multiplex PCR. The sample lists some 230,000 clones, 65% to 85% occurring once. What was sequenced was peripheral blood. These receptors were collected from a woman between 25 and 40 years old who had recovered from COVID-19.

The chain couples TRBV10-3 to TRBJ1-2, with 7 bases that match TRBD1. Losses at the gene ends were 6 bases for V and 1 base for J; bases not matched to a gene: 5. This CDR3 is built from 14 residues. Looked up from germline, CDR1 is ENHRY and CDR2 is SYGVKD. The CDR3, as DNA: TGTGCCATCAGGTCACAGGGGTTTAACTATGGCTACACCTTC. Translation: CAIRSQGFNYGYTF.

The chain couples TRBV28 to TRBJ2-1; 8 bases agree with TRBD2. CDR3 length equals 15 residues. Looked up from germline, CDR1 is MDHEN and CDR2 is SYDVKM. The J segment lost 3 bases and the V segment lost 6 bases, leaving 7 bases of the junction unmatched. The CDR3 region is CASSDSGRNYNEQFF. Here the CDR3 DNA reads TGTGCCAGCAGCGACAGCGGGAGAAACTACAATGAGCAGTTCTTC.

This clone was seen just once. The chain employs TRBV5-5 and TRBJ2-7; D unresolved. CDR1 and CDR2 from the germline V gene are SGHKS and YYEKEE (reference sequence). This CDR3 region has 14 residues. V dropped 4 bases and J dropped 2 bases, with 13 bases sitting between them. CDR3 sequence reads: CASSPGLFTYEQYF. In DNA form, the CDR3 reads TGTGCCAGCAGCCCCGGTCTCTTTACCTACGAGCAGTACTTC.

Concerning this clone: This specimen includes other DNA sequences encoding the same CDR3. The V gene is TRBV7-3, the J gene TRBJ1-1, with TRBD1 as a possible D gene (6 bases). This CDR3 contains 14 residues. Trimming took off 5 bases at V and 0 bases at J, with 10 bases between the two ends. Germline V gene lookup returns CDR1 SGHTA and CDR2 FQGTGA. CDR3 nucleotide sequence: TGTGCCAGCAGCCCACAGGGATTGAACACTGAAGCTTTCTTT. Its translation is CASSPQGLNTEAFF. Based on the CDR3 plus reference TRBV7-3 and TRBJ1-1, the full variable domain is GAGVSQTPSNKVTEKGKYVELRCDPISGHTALYWYRQSLGQGPEFLIYFQGTGAADDSGLPNDRFFAVRPEGSVSTLKIQRTERGDSAVYLCASSPQGLNTEAFFGQGTRLTVV.

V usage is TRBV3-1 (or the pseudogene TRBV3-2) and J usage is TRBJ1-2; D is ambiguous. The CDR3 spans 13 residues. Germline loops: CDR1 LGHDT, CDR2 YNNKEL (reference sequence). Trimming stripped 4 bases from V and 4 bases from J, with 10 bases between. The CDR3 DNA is TGTGCCAGCAGCCGAGGGAACGTCTATGGCTACACCTTC. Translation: CASSRGNVYGYTF.

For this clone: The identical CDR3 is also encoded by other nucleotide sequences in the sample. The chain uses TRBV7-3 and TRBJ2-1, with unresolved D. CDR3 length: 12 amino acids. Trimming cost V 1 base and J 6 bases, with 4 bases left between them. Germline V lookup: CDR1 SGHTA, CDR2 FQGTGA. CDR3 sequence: CASSLRGNEQFF. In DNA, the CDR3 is TGTGCCAGCAGCTTAAGAGGCAATGAGCAGTTCTTC.

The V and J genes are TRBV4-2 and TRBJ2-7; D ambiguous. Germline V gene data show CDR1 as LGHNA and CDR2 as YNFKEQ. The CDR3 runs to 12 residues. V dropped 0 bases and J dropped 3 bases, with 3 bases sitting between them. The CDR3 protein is CASSQDLYEQYF. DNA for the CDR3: TGTGCCAGCAGCCAAGACCTCTACGAGCAGTACTTC.

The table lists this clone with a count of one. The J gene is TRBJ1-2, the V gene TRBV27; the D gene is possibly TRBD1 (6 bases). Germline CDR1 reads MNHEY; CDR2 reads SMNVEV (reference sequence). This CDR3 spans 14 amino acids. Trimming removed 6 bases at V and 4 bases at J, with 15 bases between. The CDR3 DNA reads TGTGCCAGCAGCAGAGCGACAGGCAGCTATGGCTACACCTTC. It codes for CASSRATGSYGYTF.

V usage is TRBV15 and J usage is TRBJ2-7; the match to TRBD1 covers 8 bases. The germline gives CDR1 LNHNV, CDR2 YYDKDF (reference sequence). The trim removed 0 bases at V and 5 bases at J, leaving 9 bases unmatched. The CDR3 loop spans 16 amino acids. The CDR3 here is CATSRDRQGAINEQYF. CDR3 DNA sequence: TGTGCCACCAGCAGAGATAGGCAGGGGGCAATCAACGAGCAGTACTTC. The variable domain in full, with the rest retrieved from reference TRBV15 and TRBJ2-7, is DAMVIQNPRYQVTQFGKPVTLSCSQTLNHNVMYWYQQKSSQAPKLLFHYYDKDFNNEADTPDNFQSRRPNTSFCFLDIRSPGLGDTAMYLCATSRDRQGAINEQYFGPGTRLTVT.

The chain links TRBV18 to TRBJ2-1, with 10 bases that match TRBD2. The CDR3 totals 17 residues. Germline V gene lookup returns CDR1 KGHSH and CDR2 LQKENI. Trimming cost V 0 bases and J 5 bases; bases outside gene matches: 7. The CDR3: CASSPPPALAGDNEQFF. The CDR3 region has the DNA TGTGCCAGCTCACCACCGCCCGCCCTAGCGGGAGACAATGAGCAGTTCTTC.

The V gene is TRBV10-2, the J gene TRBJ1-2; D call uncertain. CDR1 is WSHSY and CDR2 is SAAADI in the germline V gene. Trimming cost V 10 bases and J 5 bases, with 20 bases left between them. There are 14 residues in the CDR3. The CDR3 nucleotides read TGCGCCACTCGCGCGGCAGACCTAGCTTATGGCTACACCTTC. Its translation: CATRAADLAYGYTF.

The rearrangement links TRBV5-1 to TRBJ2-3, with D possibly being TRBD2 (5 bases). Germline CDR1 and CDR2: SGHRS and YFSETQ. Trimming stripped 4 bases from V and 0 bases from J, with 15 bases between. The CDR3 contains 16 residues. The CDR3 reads CASSTTLAASTDTQYF. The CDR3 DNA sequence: TGCGCCAGCAGCACAACTCTAGCAGCTAGCACAGATACGCAGTATTTT.

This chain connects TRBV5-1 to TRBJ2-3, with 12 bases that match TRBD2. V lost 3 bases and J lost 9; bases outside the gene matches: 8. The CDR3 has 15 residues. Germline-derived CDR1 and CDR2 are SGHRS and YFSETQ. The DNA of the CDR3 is TGCGCCAGCAGCTCTGGTCTAGCGGGAGGGGGCACGCAGTATTTT. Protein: CASSSGLAGGGTQYF.

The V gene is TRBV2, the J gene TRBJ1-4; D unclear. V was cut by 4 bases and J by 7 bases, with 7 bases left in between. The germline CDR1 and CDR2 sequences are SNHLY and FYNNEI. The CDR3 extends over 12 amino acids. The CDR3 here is CASSVAGEKLFF. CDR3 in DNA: TGTGCCAGCAGTGTTGCGGGTGAAAAACTGTTTTTT.

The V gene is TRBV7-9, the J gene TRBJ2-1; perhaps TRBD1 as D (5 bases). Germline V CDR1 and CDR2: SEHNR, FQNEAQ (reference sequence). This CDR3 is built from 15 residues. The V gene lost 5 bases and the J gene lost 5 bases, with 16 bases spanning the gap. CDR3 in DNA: TGTGCCAGCAGCGCACACAGGTATTGGCACAATGAGCAGTTCTTC. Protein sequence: CASSAHRYWHNEQFF.